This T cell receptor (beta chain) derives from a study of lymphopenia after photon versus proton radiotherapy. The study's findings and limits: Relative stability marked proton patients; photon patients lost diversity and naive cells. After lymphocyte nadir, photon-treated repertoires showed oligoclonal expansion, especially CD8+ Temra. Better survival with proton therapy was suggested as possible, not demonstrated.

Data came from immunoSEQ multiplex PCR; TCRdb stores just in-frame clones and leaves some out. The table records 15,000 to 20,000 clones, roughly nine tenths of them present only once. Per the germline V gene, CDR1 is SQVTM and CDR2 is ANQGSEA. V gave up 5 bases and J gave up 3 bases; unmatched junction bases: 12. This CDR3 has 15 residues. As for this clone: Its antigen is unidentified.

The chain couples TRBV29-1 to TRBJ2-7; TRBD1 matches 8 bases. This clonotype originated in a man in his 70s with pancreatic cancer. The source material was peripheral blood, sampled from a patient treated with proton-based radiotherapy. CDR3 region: CSVLTPGGQGYEQYF. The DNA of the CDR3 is TGCAGCGTTCTTACCCCAGGGGGCCAAGGCTACGAGCAGTACTTC.